The T cell receptor beta chain under discussion was sequenced for a study of beta chain features in type 1 diabetes. Study-wide findings and caveats: Type 1 diabetes patients had TCRB CDR3s that were shorter (moderately but significantly so) in all four CD4+ subsets.

CDR3 length: 17 residues. The germline CDR1 and CDR2 sequences are SGHRS and YFSETQ. V gave up 4 bases and J gave up 6 bases; unmatched junction bases: 10. Note on this clone: As yet, its antigen is unknown.

The authors reverse transcribed all of the isolated RNA, so sequencing captured expressed TCRB transcripts. Assay used: immunoSEQ multiplex PCR; TCRdb lists only in-frame clones, some missing. The sample lists around 250,000 clones, about 14% seen once, with approximately 0.021% in the top ten. The specimen sequenced was naive CD4+ T cells from blood. The chain has TRBV5-1 and TRBJ2-1; 13 nucleotides align to TRBD2. The TCR sequence derives from a man aged 25-40 years with type 1 diabetes. The DNA for the CDR3 is TGCGCCAGCAGCGCGGACTCACTAGCGGGGGGGCTCAATGAGCAGTTCTTC. This translates into CASSADSLAGGLNEQFF.